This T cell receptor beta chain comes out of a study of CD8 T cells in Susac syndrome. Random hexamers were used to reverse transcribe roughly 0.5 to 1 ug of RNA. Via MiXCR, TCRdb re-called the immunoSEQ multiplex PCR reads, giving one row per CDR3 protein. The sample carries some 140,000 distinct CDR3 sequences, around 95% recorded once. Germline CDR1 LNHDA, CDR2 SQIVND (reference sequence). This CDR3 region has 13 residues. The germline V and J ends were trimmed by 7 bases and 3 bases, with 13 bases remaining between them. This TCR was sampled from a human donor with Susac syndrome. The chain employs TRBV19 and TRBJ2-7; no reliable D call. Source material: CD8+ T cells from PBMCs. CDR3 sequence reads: CASISQNSYEQYF. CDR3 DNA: TGTGCCAGTATCAGCCAGAACAGCTACGAGCAGTACTTC.